The clone carrying this T cell receptor beta chain was found many times. What it binds is not known. Trimming removed 4 bases from V and 0 bases from J, with 10 bases in between. CDR1 and CDR2 (germline): SQVTM, ANQGSEA. This CDR3 is 13 amino acids long. The template, roughly 550 ng total RNA, yielded TCR beta cDNA made with a constant-region primer. Slightly modified ARM-PCR with three nested multiplex PCR rounds yielded TCR beta libraries. For around 10 cycles apiece, the opening two PCR rounds ran with TRBV1-TRBV30 forward primers and a C-beta reverse primer. TCRdb reprocessed the multiplex PCR reads via MiXCR and lists one record per CDR3 protein. The sample includes roughly 330,000 distinct CDR3 sequences, about 61% of them seen just once. The data are from a study of tumor-infiltrating lymphocytes in primary liver carcinoma. Whole-study context: The tumors ranged from roughly 4.2 to 11 cm across and fell within stage T1-T3 N0M0. Per sample, productive TCRbeta reads numbered roughly 3.5 to 7.13 million, similar across tissue types.

Blood RNA was derived from unsorted whole blood, and germline DNA was extracted too. The study, taken as a whole, reports: Tumor specimens were characterized by a significantly higher top-250-clone fraction than blood (p = 0.039).

Sequenced material: peripheral blood. The TCR sequence derives from a man aged 35-49 years with primary liver carcinoma and hepatitis B virus infection. This chain connects TRBV29-1 to TRBJ2-7; D may correspond to TRBD1 or TRBD2 (5 bases each). CDR3 in amino acids: CSVAKGSSYEQYF. The CDR3 bases are TGCAGCGTTGCCAAGGGGAGCTCCTACGAGCAGTACTTC.